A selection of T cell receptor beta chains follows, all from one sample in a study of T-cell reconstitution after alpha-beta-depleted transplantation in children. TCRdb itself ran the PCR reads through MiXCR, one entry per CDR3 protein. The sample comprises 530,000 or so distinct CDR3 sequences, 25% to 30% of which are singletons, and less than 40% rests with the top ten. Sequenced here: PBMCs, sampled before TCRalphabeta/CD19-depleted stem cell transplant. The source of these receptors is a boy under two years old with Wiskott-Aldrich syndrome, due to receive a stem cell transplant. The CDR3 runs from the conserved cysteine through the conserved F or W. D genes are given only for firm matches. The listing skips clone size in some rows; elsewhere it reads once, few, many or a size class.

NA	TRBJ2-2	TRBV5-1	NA	TGCGCCAGCAGCCTGAAAGCCACCGGGGAGCTGTTTTTT	CASSLKATGELFF
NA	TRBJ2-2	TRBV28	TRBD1	TGTGCCAGCAGTTTAAGGGACAGGGGGTCCGGGGAGCTGTTTTTT	CASSLRDRGSGELFF
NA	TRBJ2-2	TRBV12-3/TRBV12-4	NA	TGTGCCAGCAGCCTCATGGGCGGGTCCACCGGGGAGCTGTTTTTT	CASSLMGGSTGELFF
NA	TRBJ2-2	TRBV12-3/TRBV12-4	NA	TGTGCCAGCAGTTTGGTCGGCGGGATCACCGGGGAGCTGTTTTTT	CASSLVGGITGELFF
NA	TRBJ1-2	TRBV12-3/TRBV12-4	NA	TGTGCCAGCAGTCGGACCGACCACTATGGCTACACCTTC	CASSRTDHYGYTF
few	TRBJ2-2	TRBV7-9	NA	TGTGCCAGCAGCCCACATGGATTTTCCACCGGGGAGCTGTTTTTT	CASSPHGFSTGELFF
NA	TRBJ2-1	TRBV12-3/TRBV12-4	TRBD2	TGTGCCAGCAGATCCAGCGGGAGTGTGAATGAGCAGTTCTTC	CASRSSGSVNEQFF
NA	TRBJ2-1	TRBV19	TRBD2	TGTGCCAGTAGTGATCCTAGCGGGAGTCGATCGAAACAGTTCTTC	CASSDPSGSRSKQFF
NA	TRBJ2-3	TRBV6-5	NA	TGTGCCAGCAGTTACGCAGGAGGGGGCACAGATACGCAGTATTTT	CASSYAGGGTDTQYF
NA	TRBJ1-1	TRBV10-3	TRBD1	TGTGCCATCAGTGGGACAGGGGGACCGGACACTGAAGCTTTCTTT	CAISGTGGPDTEAFF
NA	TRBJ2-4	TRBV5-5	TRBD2	TGTGCCAGCAGCTTGAATTCGCTAGCGGGAGGCATTCAGTACTTC	CASSLNSLAGGIQYF
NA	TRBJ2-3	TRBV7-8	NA	TGTGCCAGCAGCTTATTTCCCCCCTCGGCGACAGATACGCAGTATTTT	CASSLFPPSATDTQYF
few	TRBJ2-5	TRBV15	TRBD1	TGTGCCACCAGCAGAGCTACAGGGGGTATCCGTCAGACCCAGTACTTC	CATSRATGGIRQTQYF
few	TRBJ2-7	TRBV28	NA	TGTGCCAGCAGGGAGGGTAGGACGAACGAGCAGTACTTC	CASREGRTNEQYF
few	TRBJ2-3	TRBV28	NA	TGTGCCAGCAGGATCAGAGGGGCAGATACGCAGTATTTT	CASRIRGADTQYF
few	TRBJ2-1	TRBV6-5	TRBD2	TGTGCCAGCAGGTTGACTAGCGGGAGTCACAATGAGCAGTTCTTC	CASRLTSGSHNEQFF
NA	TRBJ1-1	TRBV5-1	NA	TGCGCCAGCAGCTTGGCCAGGGAGGTCACTGAAGCTTTCTTT	CASSLAREVTEAFF
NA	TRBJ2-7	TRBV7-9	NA	TGTGCCAGCAGCCGTGGACGGGACTCCTACGAGCAGTACTTC	CASSRGRDSYEQYF
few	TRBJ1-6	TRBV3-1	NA	TGTGCCAGCAGCCAAGGTCTCTTCTATAATTCACCCCTCCACTTT	CASSQGLFYNSPLHF
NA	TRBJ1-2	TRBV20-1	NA	TGCAGTGCCCCTGGACAGTTCTATGGCTACACCTTC	CSAPGQFYGYTF
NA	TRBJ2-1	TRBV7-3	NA	TGTGCCAGCAGCTTAACAAGGGGAGGTCCGAGGGAACAGTTCTTC	CASSLTRGGPREQFF
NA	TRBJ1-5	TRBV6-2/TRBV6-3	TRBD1	TGTGCCAGCAGTTCCAACCAGGGACAGGGGGCATTTAGGAATCAGCCCCAGCATTTT	CASSSNQGQGAFRNQPQHF
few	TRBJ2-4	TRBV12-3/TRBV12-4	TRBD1	TGTGCCAGCAGTACAGGGACAGAGGTAGCCAAAAACATTCAGTACTTC	CASSTGTEVAKNIQYF
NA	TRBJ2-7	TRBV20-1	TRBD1	TGCAGTGCTAGACGGACAGGGTTAATTCGGCAGTACTTC	CSARRTGLIRQYF
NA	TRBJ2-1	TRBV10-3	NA	TGTGCCATCAGTGAGTCCGCAGCGCTCAATGAGCAGTTCTTC	CAISESAALNEQFF
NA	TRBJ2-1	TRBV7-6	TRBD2	TGTGCCAGCAGTTTGAGGCTAGCGGGAGGGACGAGCTCCTACAATGAGCAGTTCTTC	CASSLRLAGGTSSYNEQFF
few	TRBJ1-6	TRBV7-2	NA	TGTGCCAGCGGCGTGATGACGAATTCACCCCTCCACTTT	CASGVMTNSPLHF
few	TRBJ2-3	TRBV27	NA	TGTGCCAGCACGGCTAGTACTCTTAGAGATACGCAGTATTTT	CASTASTLRDTQYF
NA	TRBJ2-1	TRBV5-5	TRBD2	TGTGCCAGCAGCTTATTGCGGGAGTTCCATGAGCAGTTCTTC	CASSLLREFHEQFF
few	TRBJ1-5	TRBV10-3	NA	TGTGCCATCAGTGCCACAGGGCCCAATCAGCCCCAGCATTTT	CAISATGPNQPQHF
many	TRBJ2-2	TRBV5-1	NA	TGTGCCAGCAGTTTAAGGGCGAACACCGGGGAGCTGTTTTTT	CASSLRANTGELFF
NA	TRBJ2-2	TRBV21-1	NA	TGTGCCAGCAGCAAATTTCGCCCGGGACTAGCGGGGATCGCGAACACCGGGGAGCTGTTTTTT	CASSKFRPGLAGIANTGELFF
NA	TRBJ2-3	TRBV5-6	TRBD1	TGTGCCAGCACCTTCGACAGGGGTGATACGCAGTATTTT	CASTFDRGDTQYF
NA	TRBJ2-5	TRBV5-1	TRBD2	TGCGCCAGCAGCTCAAGCCAAAGCGGGGGTAAGGATCAAGAGACCCAGTACTTC	CASSSSQSGGKDQETQYF
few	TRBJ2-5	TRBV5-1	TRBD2	TGCGCCAGCAGCTTTGGGGGACTAGCGGGAGCTGGAGAGACCCAGTACTTC	CASSFGGLAGAGETQYF
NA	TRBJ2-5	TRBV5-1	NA	TGCGCCAGCAGCTTGAACGGGATGCAAGAGACCCAGTACTTC	CASSLNGMQETQYF
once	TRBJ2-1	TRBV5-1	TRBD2	TGCGCCAGCCTACCGACTAGCGGGACATCCTACAATGAGCAGTTCTTC	CASLPTSGTSYNEQFF